This T cell receptor (beta chain) is drawn from a study of identical twins. TCRdb reanalysed the 5' RACE reads using MiXCR and keeps one entry per CDR3 protein. Counted here are about 570,000 distinct CDR3 sequences, nearly 10% occurring once; the ten biggest clones make up roughly 3.2%. The CDR3 has 16 amino acids. The trim removed 5 bases at V and 8 bases at J, leaving 13 bases unmatched. Germline V lookup: CDR1 MNHEY, CDR2 SVGEGT. This clonotype was recorded a few times. These data also featured in a second study, about yellow fever vaccine responses in identical twins.

The sequencing sample was made of PBMCs. The TCR originated in a woman under 30 in good health. The V and J genes are TRBV6-2 or TRBV6-3 and TRBJ2-3; 10 nucleotides line up with TRBD2. The CDR3 DNA reads TGTGCCAGCAGTAGCAGGGGAGCGGGGGGGCCGAGTACGCAGTATTTT. Translated, it gives CASSSRGAGGPSTQYF.